A selection of T cell receptor beta chains follows, all from one sample in a study of identical twins. From the 5' RACE reads, TCRdb called clonotypes with MiXCR, one entry per CDR3 protein. This sample has 500,000 to 700,000 distinct CDR3 sequences, with roughly 7.2% found just once. These sequences were also reported in another study, on yellow fever vaccine responses in identical twins.

Material: PBMCs. The origin of the receptors is a woman aged 18-35 years in good health. The CDR3 runs from the conserved cysteine through the conserved F or W. Fields, in order: J gene, V gene, CDR3 protein.

>TRBJ1-1|TRBV6-1
CASKRQPNTEAFF
>TRBJ2-2|TRBV12-3/TRBV12-4
CASSRTSGGAVTGELFF
>TRBJ2-2|TRBV11-2
CASSRGFSGELFF
>TRBJ2-7|TRBV29-1
CSVGGLAGPYEQYF
>TRBJ2-3|TRBV14
CASSQDPRQGTYTQYF
>TRBJ2-6|TRBV15
CATSRPSWDSGANVLTF
>TRBJ1-1|TRBV5-6
CASSLTEDPYTEAFF
>TRBJ2-1|TRBV6-2/TRBV6-3
CASRTQGKSSYNEQFF
>TRBJ2-7|TRBV12-3/TRBV12-4
CASSPDIRYEQYF
>TRBJ1-1|TRBV2
CASSSRIGTEAFF
>TRBJ2-6|TRBV4-2
CASSQGSQGADGANVLTF
>TRBJ2-2|TRBV5-1
CASTQNLIEITGELFF
>TRBJ2-1|TRBV18
CASSARRTGRTYNEQFF
>TRBJ1-2|TRBV6-5
CASSYSARGAGYTF
>TRBJ1-1|TRBV11-3
CASSSRGQGWDDTSGRTEAFF
>TRBJ1-2|TRBV6-5
CASSYSGAGGYTF
>TRBJ2-7|TRBV6-2/TRBV6-3
CASSTTGGPSYEQYF